This T cell receptor (beta chain) emerged from a study of lymphopenia after photon versus proton radiotherapy. General study points: Proton therapy kept repertoires fairly stable, unlike photons, which gained effector/memory cells.

Libraries were prepared by immunoSEQ multiplex PCR; TCRdb keeps only in-frame clonotypes and omits some of them. The sample lists more than 25,000 clones; roughly 90% were seen once. Of note for this clone: Antigen unknown.

The trim removed 6 bases at V and 1 base at J, leaving 3 bases unmatched. Per germline, CDR1 SGHDN and CDR2 FVKESK. This CDR3 contains 14 residues. The clonotype comes from a woman aged 50 to 65 with pancreatic cancer. The source material was peripheral blood, sampled from a patient treated with photon-based radiotherapy. V gene TRBV14 combines with J gene TRBJ2-4; 7 bases are a match to TRBD1. The CDR3 coding sequence is TGTGCCAGCAGTATACAGGGGGCCAAAAACATTCAGTACTTC. It is translated as CASSIQGAKNIQYF.